The 26 T cell receptor beta chains listed next were all sequenced from one sample in a study of beta chain features in type 1 diabetes. Regarding the study as a whole: Within each of all four CD4+ subsets, Type 1 diabetes patients had TCRB CDR3s that were moderately but significantly shorter.

No antigen has been identified for these receptors. Isolated RNA was reverse transcribed in full, so expressed TCRB transcripts were sequenced. Clones were sequenced by immunoSEQ multiplex PCR, and TCRdb holds only the in-frame ones, with some missing. Among over 120,000 clones listed, about an eighth were seen once. The material sequenced was central memory CD4+ T cells from blood. Receptor source: a man aged 18 to 35 with type 1 diabetes.

J is TRBJ1-2 and V is TRBV25-1; D gene unclear. CDR3 length: 12 amino acids. V was shortened by 3 bases and J by 4 bases, with 6 bases between the two germline ends. Germline V gives CDR1 MGHDK, CDR2 SYGVNS. This chain's CDR3 is CASSEAGYGYTF. CDR3 sequence (DNA): TGTGCCAGCAGTGAGGCCGGCTATGGCTACACCTTC.

V usage is TRBV6-5 and J usage is TRBJ1-2; weak D call: TRBD1 (6 bases). The CDR3 runs 14 residues. Germline-derived CDR1 and CDR2 are MNHEY and SVGAGI. The ends were cut back, 4 bases at V and 7 bases at J, with 16 bases in the middle. For the CDR3, the DNA is TGTGCCAGCAGTTCTCCGGACAGCGGAGGTGGCTACACCTTC. This sequence encodes CASSSPDSGGGYTF.

In its sample, this clone was seen a few times. The chain has TRBV10-3 and TRBJ2-2; the D gene is possibly TRBD1 (6 bases). Per the germline V gene, CDR1 is ENHRY and CDR2 is SYGVKD. The CDR3 is 13 amino acids. Deletions cut 7 bases from V and 7 bases from J, with 13 bases between. CDR3 nucleotides: TGTGCCATCACCCGGACAGAGGACGGGGAGCTGTTTTTT. It specifies CAITRTEDGELFF.

This clone was seen more than once but under ten times. The chain is built from TRBV9 and TRBJ2-1, with a weak D call TRBD2 (6 bases). CDR1 SGDLS and CDR2 YYNGEE come from the germline V gene. V was trimmed by 3 bases and J by 1 base, leaving 17 bases between them. There are 17 residues in the CDR3. In nucleotides, the CDR3 is TGTGCCAGCAGCGGAGCCGTTGGGGGGTCTTCCTACAATGAGCAGTTCTTC. Translating it yields CASSGAVGGSSYNEQFF.

The chain links TRBV6-6 to TRBJ2-3; D is unclear. V was clipped by 5 bases and J by 1 base, with 10 bases between them. Per germline, CDR1 MNHNY and CDR2 SVGAGI (reference sequence). The length of the CDR3 is 14 residues. DNA of the CDR3: TGTGCCAGCAGTCCGAGCCTTGGCACAGATACGCAGTATTTT. The encoded protein is CASSPSLGTDTQYF.

The chain couples TRBV6-5 to TRBJ2-2; D is perhaps TRBD1 or TRBD2 (5 bases each). This CDR3 comprises 15 residues. CDR1 is MNHEY, CDR2 SVGAGI, per germline. The V gene lost 0 bases and the J gene lost 3 bases, with 8 bases spanning the gap. The CDR3 is CASSYSSGHTGELFF. CDR3 nucleotide sequence: TGTGCCAGCAGTTACTCCTCGGGACACACCGGGGAGCTGTTTTTT.

This chain joins TRBV18 and TRBJ2-7; D remains unclear. This CDR3 region has 14 residues. Germline loops: CDR1 KGHSH, CDR2 LQKENI. With 3 bases removed from V and 5 bases from J, the gap between germline ends came to 14 bases. The DNA for the CDR3 is TGTGCCAGCTCACCCCCGTCCAGAACCCACGAGCAGTACTTC. This gives the protein CASSPPSRTHEQYF.

This clone was seen only a few times. The chain employs TRBV30 and TRBJ1-1; D may be TRBD1 (6 bases). This CDR3 region has 13 residues. Germline V gives CDR1 GTSNPN, CDR2 SVGIG (reference sequence). V was cut by 2 bases and J by 6 bases, with 13 bases left in between. CDR3 sequence: CAWSRGGGSEAFF. The DNA of the CDR3 is TGTGCCTGGAGTCGAGGGGGTGGCTCTGAAGCTTTCTTT.

This clone showed up just a few times. The rearrangement links TRBV5-1 to TRBJ2-3, with 10 bases aligning to TRBD1. The CDR3 runs 14 residues. V gave up 4 bases and J gave up 1 base; unmatched junction bases: 0. Germline V CDR1 and CDR2: SGHRS, YFSETQ. The CDR3 sequence is CASSGTGGTDTQYF. CDR3 DNA sequence: TGCGCCAGCAGCGGGACAGGGGGCACAGATACGCAGTATTTT.

This clone was detected a few times. The rearrangement links TRBV5-1 to TRBJ2-5; TRBD2 matches at 8 bases. The length of the CDR3 is 15 residues. The V segment lost 4 bases and the J segment 5 bases; nucleotides outside the gene matches: 10. Looked up from germline, CDR1 is SGHRS and CDR2 is YFSETQ. The DNA for the CDR3 is TGCGCCAGCAGCCCGCAGCGGGGGCCCGGGGAGACCCAGTACTTC. This translates into CASSPQRGPGETQYF. Full variable domain (rest looked up from reference TRBV5-1 and TRBJ2-5): KAGVTQTPRYLIKTRGQQVTLSCSPISGHRSVSWYQQTPGQGLQFLFEYFSETQRNKGNFPGRFSGRQFSNSRSEMNVSTLELGDSALYLCASSPQRGPGETQYFGPGTRLLVL.

This clone has only a few counts. The chain is built from TRBV10-3 and TRBJ1-6; no reliable D call. The length of the CDR3 is 13 residues. Germline values: CDR1 ENHRY, CDR2 SYGVKD. Trimming removed 6 bases at V and 10 bases at J, with 13 bases between. Here the CDR3 reads CAIRDGSESPLHF. CDR3 nucleotides: TGTGCCATCAGAGATGGGTCCGAATCACCCCTCCACTTT.

This clone was observed at least ten times. The CDR3: CASSQDEGQDGVEQYF. CDR3 nucleotide sequence: TGTGCCAGCAGCCAAGATGAGGGGCAAGATGGTGTCGAGCAGTACTTC. The chain employs TRBV4-2 and TRBJ2-7; either TRBD1 or TRBD2 may fit D (5 bases each). Trimming stripped 0 bases from V and 6 bases from J, with 18 bases between. The CDR3 sequence is 16 residues long. Germline loops: CDR1 LGHNA, CDR2 YNFKEQ.

This clone was counted once. CDR3 in DNA: TGCAGCGTTGAAGGGGGTCGCAGGGCTAACTATGGCTACACCTTC. Translation: CSVEGGRRANYGYTF. This sequence joins TRBV29-1 and TRBJ1-2; a weak D match, TRBD1 (5 bases). The CDR3 spans 15 residues. Germline CDR1 is SQVTM and CDR2 is ANQGSEA. Trimming took off 1 base at V and 0 bases at J, with 12 bases between the two ends.

This clone was seen at least ten times. The chain links TRBV28 to TRBJ2-7, with D perhaps TRBD1 (5 bases). The germline V and J ends were trimmed by 2 bases and 0 bases, with 14 bases remaining between them. The germline V gene encodes CDR1 MDHEN and CDR2 SYDVKM. This CDR3 has 16 residues. DNA for the CDR3: TGTGCCAGCAGTTTAACCAGATGGGGCAGCTCCTACGAGCAGTACTTC. It specifies CASSLTRWGSSYEQYF.

V is TRBV27 and J is TRBJ1-5; D gene uncertain. Germline V gene data show CDR1 as MNHEY and CDR2 as SMNVEV (reference sequence). Between the trimmed V and J ends, which lost 3 bases and 8 bases, there was a span of 11 bases. This CDR3 has 13 amino acids. The CDR3 sequence is CASSLSRGEPQHF. CDR3 in DNA: TGTGCCAGCAGTTTGAGTCGAGGTGAGCCCCAGCATTTT.

This chain joins TRBV28 and TRBJ2-3, with 7 nucleotides matching TRBD2. Per the germline V gene, CDR1 is MDHEN and CDR2 is SYDVKM. The CDR3 is 15 residues long. Trimming at V came to 7 bases and at J to 2 bases, leaving 9 bases not matched to a gene. CDR3: CASMQRGAFTDTQYF. CDR3 nucleotide sequence: TGTGCCAGCATGCAGCGGGGAGCCTTCACAGATACGCAGTATTTT. Supplemented by reference TRBV28 and TRBJ2-3, the full variable domain reads DVKVTQSSRYLVKRTGEKVFLECVQDMDHENMFWYRQDPGLGLRLIYFSYDVKMKEKGDIPEGYSVSREKKERFSLILESASTNQTSMYLCASMQRGAFTDTQYFGPGTRLTVL.

The CDR3 nucleotides are TGTGCCAGCAGCTTTACTAGCGGGGGGGCCTGGGAGACCCAGTACTTC. Its protein is CASSFTSGGAWETQYF. This chain connects TRBV9 to TRBJ2-5; 13 bases map to TRBD2. V dropped 4 bases and J dropped 5; count of bases not matched to a gene: 8. Germline-derived CDR1 and CDR2 are SGDLS and YYNGEE. The CDR3 is 16 amino acids.

This clone was seen a few times. V and J are TRBV5-1 and TRBJ2-5; the match to TRBD2 covers 7 bases. V trimming: 5 bases; J trimming: 2 bases; junction bases outside the gene matches: 0. CDR3 length: 12 amino acids. Per germline, CDR1 SGHRS and CDR2 YFSETQ. The CDR3 DNA follows: TGCGCCAGCAGGCGGGAGCAAGAGACCCAGTACTTC. Encoded protein: CASRREQETQYF.

By its share, this clone is medium-sized. The chain employs TRBV29-1 and TRBJ2-5; D is perhaps TRBD1 or TRBD2 (5 bases each). Trimming pared 6 bases from V and 7 bases from J, leaving 21 bases between. Germline V lookup: CDR1 SQVTM, CDR2 ANQGSEA. The CDR3 extends over 14 amino acids. CDR3 bases: TGCAGCGTAGCTACCGGGACCGGGTGGGTGACCCAGTACTTC. Protein product: CSVATGTGWVTQYF. Full variable domain (outside the CDR3, taken from reference TRBV29-1 and TRBJ2-5): SAVISQKPSRDICQRGTSLTIQCQVDSQVTMMFWYRQQPGQSLTLIATANQGSEATYESGFVIDKFPISRPNLTFSTLTVSNMSPEDSSIYLCSVATGTGWVTQYFGPGTRLLVL.

This clone was observed a handful of times. The CDR3 nucleotides are TGTGCCAGCAGCTCCTCGGACAGGGGCTCCTACAATGAGCAGTTCTTC. Amino acids: CASSSSDRGSYNEQFF. The chain recombines TRBV5-4 with TRBJ2-1; 9 bases are shared with TRBD1. This CDR3 has 16 residues. The germline V gene has CDR1 SGHNT and CDR2 YYREEE (reference sequence). Unmatched junction bases numbered 4, after V lost 3 bases and J lost 0 bases.

This clone turned up a few times. The chain uses TRBV6-5 and TRBJ2-7; 10 bases are a match to TRBD1. CDR3 length: 14 amino acids. Germline assignment: CDR1 MNHEY and CDR2 SVGAGI. Unmatched junction bases numbered 4, after V lost 2 bases and J lost 6 bases. The CDR3 region is CASSYGTGASEQYF. The CDR3 DNA reads TGTGCCAGCAGTTACGGGACAGGGGCATCCGAGCAGTACTTC.

The genes are TRBV5-1 and TRBJ1-4; a possible D gene is TRBD1 (5 bases). The CDR3 has 13 amino acids. CDR1 and CDR2 from the germline V gene are SGHRS and YFSETQ. V gave up 5 bases and J gave up 8 bases, with 13 bases separating them. The CDR3 nucleotides are TGCGCCAGCAGTTCCGGGACTGGGGAAAAACTGTTTTTT. It codes for CASSSGTGEKLFF.

By sample share, this clone is large. Different DNA sequences within this sample yield the same CDR3. This chain connects TRBV7-2 to TRBJ1-4; D remains ambiguous. This CDR3 has 12 amino acids. V shed 2 bases and J shed 8 bases, with 6 bases lying between them. Germline CDR1 SGHTA, CDR2 FQGNSA. The CDR3 bases are TGTGCCAGCAGCTTATCAAGGGAAAAACTGTTTTTT. This sequence encodes CASSLSREKLFF. Filled out from reference TRBV7-2 and TRBJ1-4, the complete variable domain reads GAGVSQSPSNKVTEKGKDVELRCDPISGHTALYWYRQSLGQGLEFLIYFQGNSAPDKSGLPSDRFSAERTGGSVSTLTIQRTQQEDSAVYLCASSLSREKLFFGSGTQLSVL.

Regarding this clone: This is likely an artifact of a read error, given a far larger clone one base away. The CDR3 reads CSVPGLAGEEQFF. CDR3 DNA: TGCAGCGTACCGGGACTAGCGGGGGAAGAGCAGTTCTTC. The chain employs TRBV29-1 and TRBJ2-1; 14 bases line up with TRBD2. Germline CDR1 is SQVTM and CDR2 is ANQGSEA. The CDR3 runs to 13 residues. The V gene end was trimmed by 6 bases and the J gene end by 10 bases; junction bases not matched to a gene: 5.

This clone was seen more than once but under ten times. This chain connects TRBV19 to TRBJ1-2; D perhaps matches TRBD1 (5 bases). Germline V gene sequence: CDR1 LNHDA, CDR2 SQIVND (reference sequence). The CDR3 has 12 amino acids. The V and J ends lost 4 bases and 8 bases respectively, with 11 bases between them. CDR3 sequence reads: CASSTQWDGYTF. CDR3 DNA sequence: TGTGCCAGTAGTACGCAGTGGGACGGCTACACCTTC.

This clone turned up a few times. The gene calls are TRBV28 and TRBJ1-1, with no clear D. There are 15 residues in the CDR3. Germline V CDR1 and CDR2: MDHEN, SYDVKM. The germline V and J ends were trimmed by 6 bases and 1 base, with 15 bases remaining between them. As DNA, the CDR3 is TGTGCCAGCAGATTGCCATTAGGGAGGAACACTGAAGCTTTCTTT. This codes for CASRLPLGRNTEAFF.